The 14 T cell receptor beta chains below come from one sample, sequenced in a study of radiotherapy plus CTLA-4 blockade in lung cancer. Profiling relied on immunoSEQ multiplex PCR, and the TCRdb table lists in-frame clones only, not all of them. The sample comprises about 39,000 clones, more than 75% of which are singletons, and 20% to 30% rests with the top ten. The material was peripheral blood, obtained from a patient treated with radiotherapy plus ipilimumab. Receptors were obtained from a human donor with non-small cell lung cancer that progressed on radiotherapy plus ipilimumab.

The chain's CDR3 is CASSMGLAPYNEQFF. CDR3 nucleotide sequence: TGTGCCAGCAGCATGGGACTAGCCCCCTACAATGAGCAGTTCTTC. This rearrangement joins TRBV7-6 to TRBJ2-1, with 9 bases aligning to TRBD2. The ends lost 5 bases at V and 2 bases at J; junction bases unmatched: 4. The CDR3 totals 15 residues. CDR1 is SGHVS and CDR2 is FNYEAQ in the germline V gene.

The table lists this clone with a count of one. CDR3 nucleotide sequence: TGCGCCAGCAGCCGGACAGGAACCAATAATCAGCCCCAGCATTTT. Translation gives CASSRTGTNNQPQHF. The chain joins TRBV5-1 to TRBJ1-5; 7 bases are shared with TRBD1. This CDR3 comprises 15 residues. The V segment lost 4 bases and the J segment 4 bases; nucleotides outside the gene matches: 8. Germline lookup yields CDR1 SGHRS and CDR2 YFSETQ.

J is TRBJ2-5 and V is TRBV9; D may be TRBD2 (6 bases). In germline, CDR1 is SGDLS, CDR2 YYNGEE. CDR3 length: 11 residues. V lost 8 bases and J lost 5, with 10 bases in between. CDR3 residues: CASGLWETQYF. The CDR3 DNA sequence: TGTGCCAGTGGACTATGGGAGACCCAGTACTTC.

This chain uses TRBV11-3 with TRBJ2-1, with TRBD2 matching 13 bases. This CDR3 has 15 residues. Per the germline V gene, CDR1 is SGHNT and CDR2 is YENEEA. With 5 bases clipped from V and 2 bases from J, the junction kept 0 bases outside the gene matches. Written as DNA, the CDR3 is TGTGCCAGCAGCACTAGCGGGGGGGCCTACAATGAGCAGTTCTTC. It codes for CASSTSGGAYNEQFF.

The chain couples TRBV5-6 to TRBJ1-2, with 9 bases fitting TRBD1. Germline CDR1 is SGHDT and CDR2 is YYEEEE. The length of the CDR3 is 14 residues. The ends lost 4 bases at V and 4 bases at J; junction bases unmatched: 5. CDR3 DNA: TGTGCCAGCAGCCCCGGGACAGGGCTCTATGGCTACACCTTC. Translated: CASSPGTGLYGYTF.

This clone has a handful of counts. The CDR3 loop reads CASSGAATNEKLFF. The CDR3 bases are TGTGCCAGTAGCGGCGCGGCAACTAATGAAAAACTGTTTTTT. This sequence joins TRBV19 and TRBJ1-4; D uncertain. Trimming took 6 bases from V and 0 from J, leaving 8 bases between them. The germline V gene has CDR1 LNHDA and CDR2 SQIVND (reference sequence). CDR3 size: 14 residues.

The J gene is TRBJ2-6, the V gene TRBV5-5, with D possibly being TRBD2 (5 bases). Germline CDR1 and CDR2: SGHKS and YYEKEE (reference sequence). Trimming took off 0 bases at V and 5 bases at J, with 12 bases between the two ends. CDR3 length equals 16 residues. CDR3 in amino acids: CASSLVSGSWANVLTF. CDR3 bases: TGTGCCAGCAGCTTGGTTTCGGGAAGCTGGGCCAACGTCCTGACTTTC.

This clone showed up just a few times. The V gene is TRBV6-5, the J gene TRBJ2-7; D is unresolved. Per the germline V gene, CDR1 is MNHEY and CDR2 is SVGAGI. There are 11 residues in the CDR3. Trimming removed 2 bases at V and 9 bases at J, with 8 bases between. Here the CDR3 DNA reads TGTGCCAGCAGTTACGGGCCACGGCAGTACTTC. Translating gives CASSYGPRQYF.

The chain carries TRBV19 and TRBJ1-5; D not certain. Between the trimmed V and J ends, which lost 3 bases and 3 bases, there was a span of 15 bases. The CDR3 spans 16 residues. Per germline, CDR1 LNHDA and CDR2 SQIVND (reference sequence). CDR3 loop: CASSIRRGGNNQPQHF. As DNA, the CDR3 is TGTGCCAGTAGTATCCGCCGCGGAGGGAACAATCAGCCCCAGCATTTT.

The V and J genes are TRBV5-6 and TRBJ2-5; 9 nucleotides line up with TRBD2. The CDR3 consists of 14 residues. The V and J ends lost 6 bases and 5 bases, in that order; junction bases with no gene match: 8. Germline CDR1 is SGHDT and CDR2 is YYEEEE. CDR3 bases: TGTGCCAGCACCCCTTTGCGGGGGGGGGAGACCCAGTACTTC. As protein: CASTPLRGGETQYF.

The genes are TRBV6-1 and TRBJ1-2, with 8 nucleotides matching TRBD1. CDR1 and CDR2 from the germline V gene are MNHNS and SASEGT. V dropped 4 bases and J dropped 7; count of bases not matched to a gene: 2. The CDR3 totals 12 residues. CDR3 region: CASSVTGVGYTF. The CDR3 nucleotides are TGTGCCAGCAGTGTGACAGGGGTTGGCTACACCTTC.

V usage is TRBV2 and J usage is TRBJ2-3; tentative D call: TRBD2 (6 bases). This CDR3 is 15 amino acids long. Per the germline V gene, CDR1 is SNHLY and CDR2 is FYNNEI. V was trimmed by 7 bases and J by 0 bases, leaving 14 bases between them. The CDR3 sequence: CASTGGARSTDTQYF. The CDR3 bases are TGTGCCAGCACCGGAGGGGCTCGAAGCACAGATACGCAGTATTTT.

The J gene is TRBJ2-1, the V gene TRBV4-1, with 10 bases identical to TRBD2. Trimming at V came to 0 bases and at J to 6 bases, leaving 5 bases not matched to a gene. Germline V gives CDR1 MGHRA, CDR2 YSYEKL. The CDR3 extends over 16 amino acids. CDR3 nucleotides: TGCGCCAGCAGCCAAGACGGAGCGGGGGGGCCCAATGAGCAGTTCTTC. As protein: CASSQDGAGGPNEQFF.

The J gene is TRBJ2-7, the V gene TRBV7-8; 8 nucleotides match TRBD1. The V segment lost 5 bases and the J segment 0 bases; nucleotides outside the gene matches: 9. The CDR3 runs to 16 residues. CDR1 is SGHVS, CDR2 FQNEAQ, per germline. The CDR3 sequence: CASSRGWDRTSYEQYF. CDR3 DNA sequence: TGTGCCAGCAGCCGGGGGTGGGACAGGACCTCCTACGAGCAGTACTTC.